This T cell receptor (beta chain) was observed in a study of shared clonotypes between healthy human individuals. Turning to the study itself: There were three CD4 naive, three CD4 memory, two CD8 naive and one CD8 memory plates per donor. General study points: A few donors held about 5% of naive CD4 clonotypes in common. Large sequencing depth failed to make sorted-subset sequencing complete, rarefaction showed.

Notes on this clone: Its antigen is not known.

Germline V CDR1 and CDR2: SQVTM, ANQGSEA. V lost 7 bases and J 8 bases, leaving 15 bases between the germline ends. This CDR3 has 12 residues. TCRdb's table, derived via immunoSEQ multiplex PCR, lists solely in-frame clones and lacks some. Of about 2.2 million clones detected, roughly 93% appear once; the ten largest clones hold around 1.7%. As defined, naive CD8 cells were CD45RO-negative and positively selected for CCR7, with terminally differentiated effector memory CD45RA+ cells excluded. The study enrolled healthy HIV-negative adults without recent acute infections or vaccinations as donors. V usage is TRBV29-1 and J usage is TRBJ1-3, with D possibly being TRBD1 (5 bases). The sample taken for sequencing was naive CD8+ T cells from PBMCs. This receptor was taken from a man in his late teens or twenties in good health. Some clones in this sample may be carry-over from other donors' samples. The CDR3 nucleotides read TGCAGCGGGGGGGACGGCCCCGACACCATATATTTT. Translation gives CSGGDGPDTIYF.